The 28 T cell receptor beta chains listed next were all sequenced from one sample in a study of shared clonotypes between healthy human individuals. TCRdb's copy holds only in-frame clones and misses some; the assay was immunoSEQ multiplex PCR. The sample holds some 2.1 million clones, 85% to 95% seen once. Naive CD8 isolation took CD45RO-negative cells positively selected for CCR7 and excluded terminally differentiated effector memory CD45RA+ cells. The sample was naive CD8+ T cells from PBMCs. Every receptor here comes from a man aged 18 to 29 in good health. Some clones in this sample may be carry-over from other donors' samples.

This chain connects TRBV27 to TRBJ1-2, with 10 bases identical to TRBD1. CDR1 MNHEY and CDR2 SMNVEV come from the germline V gene (reference sequence). J gave up 6 bases and V 3 bases, and 1 base lay outside the gene matches. The CDR3 is 13 residues long. The CDR3 DNA sequence: TGTGCCAGCAGTTTGACAGGGGGCGATGGCTACACCTTC. Protein product: CASSLTGGDGYTF.

The chain carries TRBV7-9 and TRBJ2-7, with D perhaps matching TRBD2 (6 bases). Germline CDR1 SEHNR, CDR2 FQNEAQ (reference sequence). The CDR3 covers 19 residues. V was shortened by 0 bases and J by 6 bases, with 27 bases between the two germline ends. The CDR3 here is CASSLARGFGGSVLGEQYF. The CDR3 DNA follows: TGTGCCAGCAGCTTAGCGCGTGGATTTGGGGGGTCAGTGTTGGGCGAGCAGTACTTC.

This chain joins TRBV28 and TRBJ1-3; TRBD1 is a possible D gene (6 bases). Germline values: CDR1 MDHEN, CDR2 SYDVKM. This CDR3 spans 14 amino acids. Trimming left V 2 bases short and J 3 bases short, with 8 bases between. CDR3 residues: CASSLNRDGNTIYF. For the CDR3, the DNA is TGTGCCAGCAGTTTAAACAGGGATGGAAACACCATATATTTT.

This clone was recorded once. Here the CDR3 reads CASSLLRGISEIADEQFF. In DNA, the CDR3 is TGTGCCAGCAGCCTATTACGCGGTATTAGCGAAATCGCCGATGAGCAGTTCTTC. The V gene is TRBV14, the J gene TRBJ2-1; the D gene is possibly TRBD2 (5 bases). V gave up 4 bases and J gave up 8 bases, with 27 bases separating them. Per the germline V gene, CDR1 is SGHDN and CDR2 is FVKESK. CDR3 length equals 18 residues.

The J gene is TRBJ2-1, the V gene TRBV28; D may be TRBD2 (6 bases). CDR1 is MDHEN, CDR2 SYDVKM, per germline. The CDR3 covers 15 residues. V shed 2 bases and J shed 0 bases, with 8 bases lying between them. CDR3 sequence: CASSLSGPSYNEQFF. In nucleotides, the CDR3 is TGTGCCAGCAGTTTAAGCGGGCCCTCCTACAATGAGCAGTTCTTC.

The genes are TRBV6-4 and TRBJ2-7; no reliable D call. V was trimmed by 2 bases and J by 6 bases, leaving 11 bases between them. From germline, CDR1 is MRHNA and CDR2 SNTAGT. The CDR3 contains 13 residues. The CDR3 region is CASSDNPLGEQYF. The CDR3 coding sequence is TGTGCCAGCAGTGACAACCCGCTCGGCGAGCAGTACTTC.

The rearrangement uses TRBV9 and TRBJ2-2, with 9 bases fitting TRBD2. The CDR3 is 15 amino acids. J was trimmed by 5 bases and V by 0 bases; bases with no gene match: 2. Germline V gives CDR1 SGDLS, CDR2 YYNGEE. For the CDR3, the DNA is TGTGCCAGCAGCGTAGGTCTAGCGGGAACCGGGGAGCTGTTTTTT. Translation gives CASSVGLAGTGELFF.

The chain couples TRBV27 to TRBJ2-7, with TRBD2 matching 7 bases. The ends lost 5 bases at V and 6 bases at J; junction bases unmatched: 13. The CDR3 has 15 amino acids. Germline lookup yields CDR1 MNHEY and CDR2 SMNVEV (reference sequence). For the CDR3, the DNA is TGTGCCAGCAGTACACGGACTAGAACTACACCCGAGCAGTACTTC. This translates into CASSTRTRTTPEQYF.

The V call is TRBV7-2, the J call TRBJ2-2, with D perhaps being TRBD1 or TRBD2 (5 bases each). CDR1 is SGHTA, CDR2 FQGNSA, per germline. Trimming pared 1 base from V and 11 bases from J, leaving 11 bases between. The CDR3 extends over 13 amino acids. The CDR3 coding sequence is TGTGCCAGCAGCTTAGGTTGGGACGCCGAGCTGTTTTTT. This translates into CASSLGWDAELFF.

The V and J genes are TRBV6-5 and TRBJ1-1; D is uncertain. Germline CDR1 reads MNHEY; CDR2 reads SVGAGI. V lost 8 bases and J 0 bases, leaving 10 bases between the germline ends. The CDR3 totals 13 residues. The DNA for the CDR3 is TGTGCCAGCCAGCCGGGTATGAACACTGAAGCTTTCTTT. This encodes CASQPGMNTEAFF.

The rearrangement uses TRBV27 and TRBJ2-7, with 8 bases that match TRBD2. CDR1 and CDR2 from the germline V gene are MNHEY and SMNVEV (reference sequence). CDR3 size: 16 residues. The J segment lost 3 bases and the V segment lost 2 bases, leaving 9 bases of the junction unmatched. The CDR3 DNA sequence: TGTGCCAGCAGTTTAATGAACGGGAGGGCCCTCTACGAGCAGTACTTC. This sequence encodes CASSLMNGRALYEQYF.

V usage is TRBV29-1 and J usage is TRBJ2-5; the match to TRBD2 covers 7 bases. The germline V gene has CDR1 SQVTM and CDR2 ANQGSEA. The CDR3 spans 13 residues. V shed 2 bases, J shed 3 bases, and the junction held 3 bases outside the gene matches. As DNA, the CDR3 is TGCAGCGTTGAACGGGAGGCCAAAGAGACCCAGTACTTC. Its protein product is CSVEREAKETQYF.

This chain joins TRBV10-3 and TRBJ2-3, with TRBD2 matching 10 bases. The CDR3 runs to 15 residues. V was pared by 3 bases and J by 5 bases, with 5 bases of the junction left unmatched. The germline CDR1 and CDR2 sequences are ENHRY and SYGVKD. CDR3 residues: CAISEVEREGDTQYF. The CDR3 DNA is TGTGCCATCAGTGAAGTGGAGCGGGAGGGAGATACGCAGTATTTT.

The chain links TRBV9 to TRBJ1-1; a weak D match, TRBD1 (6 bases). This CDR3 contains 15 residues. Trimming stripped 1 base from V and 0 bases from J, with 10 bases between. CDR1 and CDR2 from the germline V gene are SGDLS and YYNGEE. The CDR3 nucleotides read TGTGCCAGCAGCGTATTACAGGGCGTGAACACTGAAGCTTTCTTT. This encodes CASSVLQGVNTEAFF. Supplemented by reference TRBV9 and TRBJ1-1, the full variable domain reads DSGVTQTPKHLITATGQRVTLRCSPRSGDLSVYWYQQSLDQGLQFLIQYYNGEERAKGNILERFSAQQFPDLHSELNLSSLELGDSALYFCASSVLQGVNTEAFFGQGTRLTVV.

The rearrangement links TRBV29-1 to TRBJ1-2; D is unresolved. The V end was cut by 4 bases, the J end by 2 bases, with 11 bases between. Germline-derived CDR1 and CDR2 are SQVTM and ANQGSEA. CDR3 length: 13 residues. The CDR3 nucleotides are TGCAGCGTTGGCTTTGCGGAGAACTATGGCTACACCTTC. It specifies CSVGFAENYGYTF.

The CDR3 region has the DNA TGCAGCGTTGTGGGAAGGAAAGGGGGCGTCACCTTC. Encoded protein: CSVVGRKGGVTF. The rearrangement joins TRBV29-1 to TRBJ1-2, with 7 bases that match TRBD1. Per germline, CDR1 SQVTM and CDR2 ANQGSEA. The CDR3 is made up of 12 amino acids. With V trimmed by 4 bases and J by 13 bases, 12 bases remained unmatched.

V is TRBV27 and J is TRBJ2-2, with 8 positions matching TRBD1. The CDR3 is 14 residues long. The germline CDR1 and CDR2 sequences are MNHEY and SMNVEV (reference sequence). With 10 bases clipped from V and 0 bases from J, the junction kept 4 bases outside the gene matches. The CDR3 DNA follows: TGTGCCACCCTGGACAGGGCGAACACCGGGGAGCTGTTTTTT. It is translated as CATLDRANTGELFF.

The chain links TRBV7-9 to TRBJ2-7; D is undetermined. CDR3 length: 14 amino acids. V lost 4 bases to trimming and J lost 1 base, with 11 bases between them. CDR1 and CDR2 (germline): SEHNR, FQNEAQ (reference sequence). Here the CDR3 DNA reads TGTGCCAGCAGCTCTATAGGGCCATCCTACGAGCAGTACTTC. Amino acid sequence: CASSSIGPSYEQYF.

This clone came up once. The sample has other DNA sequences that encode this CDR3 too. This rearrangement joins TRBV27 to TRBJ2-1, with D perhaps TRBD2 (6 bases). Trimming left V 3 bases short and J 0 bases short, with 9 bases between. Germline V gene sequence: CDR1 MNHEY, CDR2 SMNVEV (reference sequence). The CDR3 is 15 amino acids. The DNA for the CDR3 is TGTGCCAGCAGTTTGGGGGGTCCCTCCTACAATGAGCAGTTCTTC. It is translated as CASSLGGPSYNEQFF.

CDR3 sequence reads: CSVAGTGGTGELFF. The CDR3 DNA reads TGCAGCGTGGCCGGGACAGGGGGCACCGGGGAGCTGTTTTTT. The chain couples TRBV29-1 to TRBJ2-2, with 11 positions matching TRBD1. Unmatched junction bases numbered 4, after V lost 6 bases and J lost 4 bases. CDR3 length equals 14 residues. CDR1 and CDR2 (germline): SQVTM, ANQGSEA.

This chain uses TRBV2 with TRBJ1-2; 7 bases agree with TRBD1. This CDR3 is built from 14 residues. Trimming removed 7 bases from V and 7 bases from J; junction bases left unmatched: 12. CDR1 SNHLY and CDR2 FYNNEI come from the germline V gene. In DNA, the CDR3 is TGTGCCAGCAATTACGGACAGGCCACGGGTGGCTACACCTTC. Translated: CASNYGQATGGYTF.

The chain couples TRBV4-1 to TRBJ2-5, with 8 nucleotides matching TRBD1. V dropped 4 bases and J dropped 4; count of bases not matched to a gene: 17. CDR3 length: 18 amino acids. The V gene's germline CDR1 is MGHRA and CDR2 YSYEKL. The CDR3 nucleotides are TGCGCCAGCAGCCTAAAGATACTCCGGACAGGGCAGGGAGAGACCCAGTACTTC. Its translation is CASSLKILRTGQGETQYF.

This clone was seen only once. The V gene is TRBV6-1, the J gene TRBJ2-7, with 9 bases lining up with TRBD2. The CDR3 spans 16 residues. Trimming at V came to 1 base and at J to 5 bases, leaving 9 bases not matched to a gene. Germline values: CDR1 MNHNS, CDR2 SASEGT. CDR3 region: CASSEEASGARHEQYF. The CDR3 DNA reads TGTGCCAGCAGTGAAGAGGCTAGCGGGGCGCGCCACGAGCAGTACTTC.

The chain is built from TRBV2 and TRBJ2-1; TRBD1 or TRBD2 may be the D gene (6 bases each). V lost 2 bases, J lost 9 bases, and 20 bases lay in between. CDR1 and CDR2 (germline): SNHLY, FYNNEI. The CDR3 loop spans 16 amino acids. The CDR3 here is CASSELRGVAGGEQFF. DNA for the CDR3: TGTGCCAGCAGTGAACTTAGGGGGGTAGCTGGTGGTGAGCAGTTCTTC.

This clone was detected once. This chain uses TRBV14 with TRBJ2-5; weak D call: TRBD1 (6 bases). The CDR3 is 22 amino acids. In germline, CDR1 is SGHDN, CDR2 FVKESK. The V and J ends lost 2 bases and 5 bases respectively, with 36 bases between them. This CDR3 reads CASSQLSPGTNIFAVVQETQYF. The DNA of the CDR3 is TGTGCCAGCAGCCAACTCTCCCCAGGGACAAATATCTTTGCGGTAGTCCAGGAGACCCAGTACTTC.

V usage is TRBV9 and J usage is TRBJ2-7, with TRBD2 as a possible D gene (6 bases). V gave up 0 bases and J gave up 2 bases, with 15 bases separating them. Germline-derived CDR1 and CDR2 are SGDLS and YYNGEE. The CDR3 length is 16 residues. CDR3 sequence reads: CASSVEWDSSTYEQYF. For the CDR3, the DNA is TGTGCCAGCAGCGTAGAGTGGGACTCATCTACCTACGAGCAGTACTTC.

The chain joins TRBV6-5 to TRBJ1-1; 7 bases align to TRBD1. The length of the CDR3 is 15 residues. The germline V gene encodes CDR1 MNHEY and CDR2 SVGAGI. The ends lost 6 bases at V and 4 bases at J; junction bases unmatched: 11. The DNA of the CDR3 is TGTGCCAGCAGCTCCAAACAGGGGAGCGGCACTGAAGCTTTCTTT. This encodes CASSSKQGSGTEAFF.

The chain has TRBV27 and TRBJ2-2; D might be TRBD2 (5 bases). CDR3 length: 15 residues. The germline gives CDR1 MNHEY, CDR2 SMNVEV (reference sequence). The ends were cut back, 0 bases at V and 4 bases at J, with 9 bases in the middle. Here the CDR3 reads CASSLSIRGTGELFF. The CDR3 DNA reads as TGTGCCAGCAGTTTATCGATACGGGGCACCGGGGAGCTGTTTTTT.